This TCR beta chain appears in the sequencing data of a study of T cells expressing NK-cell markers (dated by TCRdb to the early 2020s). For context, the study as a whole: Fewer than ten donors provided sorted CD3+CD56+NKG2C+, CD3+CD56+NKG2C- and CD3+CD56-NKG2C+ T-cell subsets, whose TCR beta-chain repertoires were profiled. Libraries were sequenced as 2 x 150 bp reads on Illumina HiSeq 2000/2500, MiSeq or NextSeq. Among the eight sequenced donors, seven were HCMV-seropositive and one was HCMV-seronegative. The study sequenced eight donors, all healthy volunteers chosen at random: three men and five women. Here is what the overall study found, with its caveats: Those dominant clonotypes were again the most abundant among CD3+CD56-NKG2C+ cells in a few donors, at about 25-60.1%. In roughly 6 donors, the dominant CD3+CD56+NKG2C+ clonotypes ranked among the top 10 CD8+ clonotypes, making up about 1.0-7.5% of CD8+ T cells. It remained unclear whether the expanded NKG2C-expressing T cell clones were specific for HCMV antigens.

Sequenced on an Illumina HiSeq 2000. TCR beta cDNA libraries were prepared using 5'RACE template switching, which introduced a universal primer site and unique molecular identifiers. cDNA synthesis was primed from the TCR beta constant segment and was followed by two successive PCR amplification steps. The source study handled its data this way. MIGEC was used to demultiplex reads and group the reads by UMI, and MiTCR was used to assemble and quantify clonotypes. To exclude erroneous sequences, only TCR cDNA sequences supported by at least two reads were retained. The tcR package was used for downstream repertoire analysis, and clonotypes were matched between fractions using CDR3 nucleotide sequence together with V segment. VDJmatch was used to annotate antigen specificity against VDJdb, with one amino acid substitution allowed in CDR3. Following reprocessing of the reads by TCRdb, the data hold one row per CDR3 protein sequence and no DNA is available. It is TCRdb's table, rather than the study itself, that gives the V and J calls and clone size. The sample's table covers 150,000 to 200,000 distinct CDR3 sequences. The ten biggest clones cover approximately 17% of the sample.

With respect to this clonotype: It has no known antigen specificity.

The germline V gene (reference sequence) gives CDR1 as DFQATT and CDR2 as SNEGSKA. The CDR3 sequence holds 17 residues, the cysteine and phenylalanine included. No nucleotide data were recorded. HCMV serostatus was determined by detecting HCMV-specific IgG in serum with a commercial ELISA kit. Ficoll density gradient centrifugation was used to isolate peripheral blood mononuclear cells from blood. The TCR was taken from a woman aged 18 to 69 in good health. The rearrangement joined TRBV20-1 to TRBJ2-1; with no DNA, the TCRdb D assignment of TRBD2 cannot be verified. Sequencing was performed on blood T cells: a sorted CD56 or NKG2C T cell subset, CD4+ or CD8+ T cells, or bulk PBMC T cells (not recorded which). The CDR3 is CSARGSGGARAYNEQFF.